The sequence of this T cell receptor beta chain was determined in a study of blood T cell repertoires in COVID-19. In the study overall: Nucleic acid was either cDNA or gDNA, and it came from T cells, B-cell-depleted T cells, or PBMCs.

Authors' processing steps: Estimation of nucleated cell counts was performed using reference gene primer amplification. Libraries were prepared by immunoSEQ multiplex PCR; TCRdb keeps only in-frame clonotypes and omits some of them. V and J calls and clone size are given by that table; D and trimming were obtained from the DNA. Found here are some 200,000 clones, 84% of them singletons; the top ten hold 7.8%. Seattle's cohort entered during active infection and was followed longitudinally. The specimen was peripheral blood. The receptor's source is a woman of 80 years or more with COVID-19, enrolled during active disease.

CDR3 nucleotide sequence: TGTGCCAGCAGCCCTAGAAATACTGAAGCTTTCTTT. This gives the protein CASSPRNTEAFF. The chain joins TRBV5-5 to TRBJ1-1; D remains ambiguous. This CDR3 contains 12 residues. The V gene lost 4 bases and the J gene lost 5 bases, with 9 bases spanning the gap. Germline values: CDR1 SGHKS, CDR2 YYEKEE (reference sequence).